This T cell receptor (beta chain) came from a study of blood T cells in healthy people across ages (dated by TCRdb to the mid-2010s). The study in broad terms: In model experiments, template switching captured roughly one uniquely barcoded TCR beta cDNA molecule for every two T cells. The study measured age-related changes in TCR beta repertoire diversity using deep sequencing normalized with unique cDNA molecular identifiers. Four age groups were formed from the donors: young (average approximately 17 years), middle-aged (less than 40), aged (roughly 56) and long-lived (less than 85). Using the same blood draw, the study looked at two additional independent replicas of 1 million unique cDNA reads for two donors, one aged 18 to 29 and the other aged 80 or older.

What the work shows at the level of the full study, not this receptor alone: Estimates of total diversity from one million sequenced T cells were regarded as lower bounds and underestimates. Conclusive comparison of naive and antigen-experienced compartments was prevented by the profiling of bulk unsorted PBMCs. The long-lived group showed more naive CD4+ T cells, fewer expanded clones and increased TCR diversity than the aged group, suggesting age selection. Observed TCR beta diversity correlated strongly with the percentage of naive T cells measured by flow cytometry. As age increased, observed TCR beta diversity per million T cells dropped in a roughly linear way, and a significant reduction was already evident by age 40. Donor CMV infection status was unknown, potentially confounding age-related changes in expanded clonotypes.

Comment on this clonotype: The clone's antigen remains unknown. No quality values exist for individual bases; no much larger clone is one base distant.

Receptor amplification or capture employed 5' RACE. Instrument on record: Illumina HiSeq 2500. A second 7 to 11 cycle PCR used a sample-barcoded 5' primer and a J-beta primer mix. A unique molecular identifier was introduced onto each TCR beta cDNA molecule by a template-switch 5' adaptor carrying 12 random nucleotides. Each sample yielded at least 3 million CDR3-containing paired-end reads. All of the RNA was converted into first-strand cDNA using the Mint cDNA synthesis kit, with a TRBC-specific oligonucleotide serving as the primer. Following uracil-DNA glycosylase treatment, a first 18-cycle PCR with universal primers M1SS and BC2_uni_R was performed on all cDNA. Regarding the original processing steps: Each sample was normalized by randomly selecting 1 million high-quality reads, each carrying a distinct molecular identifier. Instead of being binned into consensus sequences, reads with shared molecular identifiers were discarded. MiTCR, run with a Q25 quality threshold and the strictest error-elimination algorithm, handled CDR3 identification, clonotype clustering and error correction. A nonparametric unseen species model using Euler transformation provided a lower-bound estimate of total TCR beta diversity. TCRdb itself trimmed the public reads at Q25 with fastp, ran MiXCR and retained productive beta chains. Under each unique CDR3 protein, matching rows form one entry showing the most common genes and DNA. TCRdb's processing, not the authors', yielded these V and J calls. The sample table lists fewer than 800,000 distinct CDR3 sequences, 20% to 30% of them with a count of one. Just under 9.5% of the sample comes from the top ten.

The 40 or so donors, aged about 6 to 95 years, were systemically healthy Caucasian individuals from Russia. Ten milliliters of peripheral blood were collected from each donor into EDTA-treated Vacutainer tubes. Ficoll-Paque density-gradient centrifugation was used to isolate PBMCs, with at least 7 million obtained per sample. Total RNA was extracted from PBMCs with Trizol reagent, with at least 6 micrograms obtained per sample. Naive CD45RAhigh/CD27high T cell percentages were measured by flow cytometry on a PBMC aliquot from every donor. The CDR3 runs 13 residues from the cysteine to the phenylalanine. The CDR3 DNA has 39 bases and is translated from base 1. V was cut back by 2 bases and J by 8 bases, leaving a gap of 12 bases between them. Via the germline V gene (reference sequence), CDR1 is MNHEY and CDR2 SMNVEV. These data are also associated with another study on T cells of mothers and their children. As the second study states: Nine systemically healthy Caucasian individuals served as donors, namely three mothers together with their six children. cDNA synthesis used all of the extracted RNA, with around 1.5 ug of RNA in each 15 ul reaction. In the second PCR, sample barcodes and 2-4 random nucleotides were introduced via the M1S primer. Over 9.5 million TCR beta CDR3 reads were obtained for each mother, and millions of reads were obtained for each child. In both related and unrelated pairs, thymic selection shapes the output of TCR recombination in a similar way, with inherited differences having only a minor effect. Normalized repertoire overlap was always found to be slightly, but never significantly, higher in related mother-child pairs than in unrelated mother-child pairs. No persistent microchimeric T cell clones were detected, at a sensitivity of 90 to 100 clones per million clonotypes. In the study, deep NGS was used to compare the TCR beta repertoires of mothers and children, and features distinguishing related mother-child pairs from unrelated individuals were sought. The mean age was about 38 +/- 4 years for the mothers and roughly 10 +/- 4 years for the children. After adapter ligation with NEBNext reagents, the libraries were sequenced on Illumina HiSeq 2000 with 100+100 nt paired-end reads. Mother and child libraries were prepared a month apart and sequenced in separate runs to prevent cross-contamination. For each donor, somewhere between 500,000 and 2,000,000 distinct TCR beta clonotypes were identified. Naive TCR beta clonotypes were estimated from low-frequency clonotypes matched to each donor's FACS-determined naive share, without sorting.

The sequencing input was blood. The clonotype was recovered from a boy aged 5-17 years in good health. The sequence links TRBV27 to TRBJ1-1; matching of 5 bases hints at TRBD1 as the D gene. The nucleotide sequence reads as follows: TGTGCCAGCAGTTTAGAGGAGCGGACAGAAGCTTTCTTT. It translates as CASSLEERTEAFF.